These T cell receptor beta chains were read from a single sample in a study of technical replicates of blood from a handful of donors. Sequenced by immunoSEQ multiplex PCR; TCRdb stores in-frame clones only, minus some. The repertoire holds tens of thousands of clones, with approximately 90% as singletons. The sample comprised T cells isolated from PBMCs. The receptor source for this set is a human donor in good health. CDR3s leave out the opening cysteine and the closing phenylalanine or tryptophan.

j_call cdr3_length v_call cdr3_aa
TRBJ1-2 11 TRBV27 ASSRQGNYGYT
TRBJ2-1 12 TRBV30 AWSEGLAVSEQF
TRBJ1-5 10 TRBV28 ASWQSNQPQH
TRBJ2-1 11 TRBV29-1 SVALGGYNEQF
TRBJ2-3 12 TRBV6-1 ASSEPGSTDTQY
TRBJ1-1 12 TRBV7-3 ASSVSGALGEAF
TRBJ2-1 13 TRBV19 ASSIMRELPDEQF
TRBJ2-3 11 TRBV5-1 ASSDRFSDTQY
TRBJ1-5 12 TRBV19 ASKTQGTNQPQH
TRBJ1-5 11 TRBV28 ASSLGEGQPQH
TRBJ2-2 14 TRBV7-3 ASSLNDPAGAGELF
TRBJ2-1 13 TRBV7-9 ASSSQGFYHNEQF
TRBJ1-1 10 TRBV19 ASAFRTEEAF
TRBJ2-5 12 TRBV6-1 ASSEGREQETQY
TRBJ1-2 10 TRBV11-3 VVELGAGGYT
TRBJ1-5 15 TRBV27 ASTSQLTAYSNQPQH
TRBJ1-5 13 TRBV30 AWSGVTGSIQPQH
TRBJ1-1 12 TRBV28 ASSQQGVSSRGF
TRBJ2-1 12 TRBV4-2 ASSQAYTDNEQF
TRBJ1-5 12 TRBV10-3 AISEDRSRQPQH
TRBJ1-5 12 TRBV30 AWSRGFSNQPQH
TRBJ2-7 13 TRBV27 ASSPTGTGVYEQY
TRBJ2-3 12 TRBV9 ASSVDRDTDTQY
TRBJ1-2 12 TRBV5-6 ASSFPGTNYGYT
TRBJ2-3 12 TRBV4-3 ASSQGTGADTQY